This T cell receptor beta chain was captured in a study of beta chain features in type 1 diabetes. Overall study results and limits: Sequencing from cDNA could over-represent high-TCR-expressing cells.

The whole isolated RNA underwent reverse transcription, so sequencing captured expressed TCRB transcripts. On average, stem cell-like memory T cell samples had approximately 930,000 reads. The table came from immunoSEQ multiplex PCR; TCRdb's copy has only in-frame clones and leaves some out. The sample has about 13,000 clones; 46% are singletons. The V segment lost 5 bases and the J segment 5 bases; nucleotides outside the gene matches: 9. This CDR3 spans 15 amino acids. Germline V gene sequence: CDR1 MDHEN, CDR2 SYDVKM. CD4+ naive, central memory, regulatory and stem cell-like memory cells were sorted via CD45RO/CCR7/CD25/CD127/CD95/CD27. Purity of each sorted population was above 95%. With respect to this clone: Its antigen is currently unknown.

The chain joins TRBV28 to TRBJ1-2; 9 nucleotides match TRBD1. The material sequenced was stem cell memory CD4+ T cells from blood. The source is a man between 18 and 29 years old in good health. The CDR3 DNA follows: TGTGCCAGCAGTCATCCGGGACAGGGAGGGTATGGCTACACCTTC. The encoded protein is CASSHPGQGGYGYTF.